Sequencing of this T cell receptor beta chain was carried out in a study of blood T cells in healthy people across ages. Overall study results and limits: Older individuals had lower TCR beta diversity per million T cells (the decline was roughly linear). The long-lived group displayed more naive CD4+ cells, plus higher diversity, than the aged donors did. TCR beta diversity tracked closely with naive T cell percentage.

On this clonotype itself: Its specificity is not known.

This CDR3 is built from 13 residues. Germline V gives CDR1 LGHNA, CDR2 YNFKEQ. V was trimmed by 4 bases and J by 3 bases, leaving 8 bases between them. With a J-beta primer mix and a sample-barcoded 5' primer, a second PCR ran roughly 6 to 12 cycles. One entry per CDR3 protein, called by TCRdb with MiXCR from the 5' RACE reads. The sample has hundreds of thousands of distinct CDR3 sequences; 55% to 75% are singletons. The sample comprised blood. The receptor was derived from a man aged 25-45 years in good health. This chain links TRBV4-2 with TRBJ2-3, with unresolved D. The CDR3 nucleotides are TGTGCCAGCAGCCTGGAATGGACAGATACGCAGTATTTT. Translation gives CASSLEWTDTQYF.